This note documents a single TCR beta chain sequence. Its antigen is not known. TCR beta CDR3 regions were amplified from RNA. TCR CDR3 underwent first-round RT-PCR with the HTBI primer set. TCRdb used MiXCR to reprocess the multiplex PCR reads, holding one entry per CDR3 protein. Of about 520,000 distinct CDR3 sequences in the sample, approximately 25% were seen once. A NOSPECS grade of at least 4, a Clinical Activity Score of at least 3 and duration under 3 months were recorded in ophthalmopathy patients. The sample originates from a study of T cells in Graves' hyperthyroidism and ophthalmopathy. Findings and limits, study-wide: Also found in blood were most expanded thyroid clonotypes above 0.001.

V lost 1 base and J 6 bases, leaving 13 bases between the germline ends. There are 15 residues in the CDR3. V gene TRBV12-3 or TRBV12-4 combines with J gene TRBJ1-5; D is possibly TRBD1 (5 bases). The material sequenced was blood. This clonotype originated in a woman in her thirties with Graves' ophthalmopathy. CDR3 nucleotides: TGTGCCAGCAGTTTAGGGCCCATTGGGGGTCAGCCCCAGCATTTT. Protein sequence: CASSLGPIGGQPQHF.